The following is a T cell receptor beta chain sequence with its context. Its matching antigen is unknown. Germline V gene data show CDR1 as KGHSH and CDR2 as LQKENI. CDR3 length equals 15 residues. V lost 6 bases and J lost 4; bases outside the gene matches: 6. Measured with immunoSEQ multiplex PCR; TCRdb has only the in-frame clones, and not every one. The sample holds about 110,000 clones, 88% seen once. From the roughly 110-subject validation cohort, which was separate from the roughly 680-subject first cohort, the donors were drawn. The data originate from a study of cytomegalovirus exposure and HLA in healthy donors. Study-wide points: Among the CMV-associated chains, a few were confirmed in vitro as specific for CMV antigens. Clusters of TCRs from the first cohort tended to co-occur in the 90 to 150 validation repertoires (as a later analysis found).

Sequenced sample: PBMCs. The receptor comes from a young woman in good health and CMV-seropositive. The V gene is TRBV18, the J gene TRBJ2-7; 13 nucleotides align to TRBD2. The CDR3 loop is CASSFGLAGDYEQYF. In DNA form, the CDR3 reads TGTGCCAGCTCCTTCGGACTAGCGGGGGATTACGAGCAGTACTTC.